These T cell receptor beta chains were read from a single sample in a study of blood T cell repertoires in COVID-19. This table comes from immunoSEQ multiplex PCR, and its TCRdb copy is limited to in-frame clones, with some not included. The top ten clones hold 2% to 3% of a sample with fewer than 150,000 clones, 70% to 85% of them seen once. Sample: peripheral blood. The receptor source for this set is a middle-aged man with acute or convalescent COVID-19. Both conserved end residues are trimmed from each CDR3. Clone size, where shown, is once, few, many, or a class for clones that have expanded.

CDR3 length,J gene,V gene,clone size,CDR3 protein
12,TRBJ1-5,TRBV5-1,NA,ASSPTDSNQPQH
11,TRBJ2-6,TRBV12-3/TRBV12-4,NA,ASTLSGANVLT
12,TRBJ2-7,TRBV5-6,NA,ASSAGQGVKEQY
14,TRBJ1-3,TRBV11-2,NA,ASSLEPHFSGNTIY
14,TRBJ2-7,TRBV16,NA,ASSPSLASGDYEQY
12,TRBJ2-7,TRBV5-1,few,ASSLGQALYEQY
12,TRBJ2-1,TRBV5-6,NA,ASSSSGRVNEQF
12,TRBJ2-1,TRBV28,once,ASGTSGTGNEQF
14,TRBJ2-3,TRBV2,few,ASSGHSTEPTDTQY
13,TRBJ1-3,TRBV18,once,ASSKGDSTGNTIY
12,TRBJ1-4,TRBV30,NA,AWTLGATNEKLF
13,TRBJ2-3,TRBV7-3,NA,ASSPTGGEADTQY
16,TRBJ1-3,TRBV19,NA,ASRPGTGSPVSGNTIY
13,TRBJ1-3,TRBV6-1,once,ASSEGHNSGNTIY
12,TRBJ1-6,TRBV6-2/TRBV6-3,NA,ASSLTGGRSPLH
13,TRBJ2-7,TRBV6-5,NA,ASQGLAGGGYEQY
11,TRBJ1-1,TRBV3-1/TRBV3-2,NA,ASSQVLSSEAF
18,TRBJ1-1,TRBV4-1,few,ASSRWLGGTDWFRNTEAF
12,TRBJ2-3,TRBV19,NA,ASSIPAITDTQY
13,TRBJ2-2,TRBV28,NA,ASSLGGEASGELF
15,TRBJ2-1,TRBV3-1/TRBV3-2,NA,ASSQEGWGGPYNEQF
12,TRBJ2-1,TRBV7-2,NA,ASRRLAGPGEQF
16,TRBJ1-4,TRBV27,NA,ASSFLVRAGTTNEKLF